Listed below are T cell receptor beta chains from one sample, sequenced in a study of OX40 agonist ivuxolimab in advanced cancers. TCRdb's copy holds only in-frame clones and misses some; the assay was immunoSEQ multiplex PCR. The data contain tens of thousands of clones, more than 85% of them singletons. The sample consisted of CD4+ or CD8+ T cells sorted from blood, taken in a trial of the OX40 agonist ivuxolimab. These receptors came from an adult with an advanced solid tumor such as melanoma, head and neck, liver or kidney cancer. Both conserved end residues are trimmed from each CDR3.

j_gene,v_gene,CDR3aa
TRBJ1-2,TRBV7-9,ASSLLTGNYGYT
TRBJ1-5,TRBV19,ASSIRGRLYSNQPQH
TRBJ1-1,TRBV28,ASTPGTLNTEAF
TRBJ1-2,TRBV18,ASSPDRNYGYT
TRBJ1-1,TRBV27,ASSRTVLNTEAF
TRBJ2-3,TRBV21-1,ASIPPSGRRGTDTQY
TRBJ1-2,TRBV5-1,ASSPEGTGQYQAGYT
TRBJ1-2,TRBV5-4,ASSPMGTGSYT
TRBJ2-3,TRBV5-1,ATKSMAGGRDTQY
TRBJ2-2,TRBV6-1,AGGSGWVPGELF
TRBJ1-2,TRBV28,ASSRGTLRGYT
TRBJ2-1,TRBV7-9,ASSLRELAYNEQF
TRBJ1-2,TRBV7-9,ASSKGQEVYGYT
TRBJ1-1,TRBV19,ASSILGTEAF
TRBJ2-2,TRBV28,ASSLWGRAAGELF
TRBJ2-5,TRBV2,ASSSPGQGREQY
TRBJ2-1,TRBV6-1,ASGDKGLLNEQF
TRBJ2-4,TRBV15,ATSSGRVPNIQY
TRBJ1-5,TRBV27,ASRKQDRGRQPQH
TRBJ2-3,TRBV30,AWSVSSVTDTQY
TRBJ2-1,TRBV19,ASSIFSLTYNEQF
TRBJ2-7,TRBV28,ASRTPGGGSYEQY
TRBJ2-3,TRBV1,TSSRNQRERAPTSTDTQY
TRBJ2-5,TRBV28,ASSRQTQETQY
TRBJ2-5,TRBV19,ASSIDSGGRETQY
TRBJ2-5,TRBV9,ASSVGEAGGRETQY
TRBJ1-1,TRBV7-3,ASRWGNTEAF
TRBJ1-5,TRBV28,ASSHSMGPRSNQPQH
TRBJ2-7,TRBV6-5,ASSSTSGGTSYEQY
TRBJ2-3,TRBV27,ASRIQGADTQY
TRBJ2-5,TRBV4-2,ASSQVGPRETQY